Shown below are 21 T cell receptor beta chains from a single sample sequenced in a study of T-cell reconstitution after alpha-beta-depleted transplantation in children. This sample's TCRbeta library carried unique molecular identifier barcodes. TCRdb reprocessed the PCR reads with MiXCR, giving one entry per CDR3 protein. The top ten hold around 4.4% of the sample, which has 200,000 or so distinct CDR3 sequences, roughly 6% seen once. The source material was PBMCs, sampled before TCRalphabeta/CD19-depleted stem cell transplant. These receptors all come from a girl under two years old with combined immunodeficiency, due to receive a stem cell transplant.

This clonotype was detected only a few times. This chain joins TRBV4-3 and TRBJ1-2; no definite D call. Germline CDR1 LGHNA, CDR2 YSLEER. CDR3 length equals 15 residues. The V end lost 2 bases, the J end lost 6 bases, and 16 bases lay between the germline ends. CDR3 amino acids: CASSQLLTGANGYTF. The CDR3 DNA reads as TGCGCCAGCAGCCAACTTCTGACGGGAGCCAATGGCTACACCTTC.

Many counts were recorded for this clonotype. The DNA for the CDR3 is TGCAGTGCTAGCCCGGACTCCTACGAGCAGTACTTC. It translates to CSASPDSYEQYF. The J gene is TRBJ2-7, the V gene TRBV20-1; D unclear. V shed 3 bases and J shed 0 bases, with 6 bases lying between them. The germline V gene encodes CDR1 DFQATT and CDR2 SNEGSKA (reference sequence). The CDR3 is 12 residues long.

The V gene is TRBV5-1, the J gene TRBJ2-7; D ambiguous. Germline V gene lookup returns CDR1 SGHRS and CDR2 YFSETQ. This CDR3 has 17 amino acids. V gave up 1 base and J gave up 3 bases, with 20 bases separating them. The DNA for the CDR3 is TGCGCCAGCAGCTTGATAGCCACGTTAGGATCGGGCTACGAGCAGTACTTC. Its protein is CASSLIATLGSGYEQYF. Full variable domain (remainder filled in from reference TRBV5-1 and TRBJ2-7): KAGVTQTPRYLIKTRGQQVTLSCSPISGHRSVSWYQQTPGQGLQFLFEYFSETQRNKGNFPGRFSGRQFSNSRSEMNVSTLELGDSALYLCASSLIATLGSGYEQYFGPGTRLTVT.

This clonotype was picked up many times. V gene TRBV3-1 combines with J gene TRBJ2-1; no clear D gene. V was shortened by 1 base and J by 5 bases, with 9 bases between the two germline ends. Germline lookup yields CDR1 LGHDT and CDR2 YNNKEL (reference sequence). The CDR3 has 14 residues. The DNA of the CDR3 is TGTGCCAGCAGCCAAGCCAGGACCGACAATGAGCAGTTCTTC. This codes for CASSQARTDNEQFF.

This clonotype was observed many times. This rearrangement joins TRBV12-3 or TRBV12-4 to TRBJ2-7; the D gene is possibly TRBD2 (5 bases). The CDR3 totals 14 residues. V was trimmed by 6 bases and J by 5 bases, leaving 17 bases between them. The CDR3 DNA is TGTGCCAGCAGGGAAACTACTAGTCTAAACGAGCAGTACTTC. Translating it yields CASRETTSLNEQYF.

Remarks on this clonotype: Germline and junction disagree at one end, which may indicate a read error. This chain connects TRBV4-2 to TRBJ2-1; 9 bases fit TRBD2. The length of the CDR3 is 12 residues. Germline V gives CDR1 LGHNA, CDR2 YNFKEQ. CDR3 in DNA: TGTGCCAGCAGCCAGAGGAGGACTAGCGTCATCTTC. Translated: CASSQRRTSVIF.

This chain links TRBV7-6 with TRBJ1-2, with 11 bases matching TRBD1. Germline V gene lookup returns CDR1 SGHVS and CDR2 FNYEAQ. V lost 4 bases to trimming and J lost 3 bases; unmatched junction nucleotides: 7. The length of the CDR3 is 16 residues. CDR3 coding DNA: TGTGCCAGCAGCTACGGGACAGGGGGGATTGACTATGGCTACACCTTC. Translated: CASSYGTGGIDYGYTF.

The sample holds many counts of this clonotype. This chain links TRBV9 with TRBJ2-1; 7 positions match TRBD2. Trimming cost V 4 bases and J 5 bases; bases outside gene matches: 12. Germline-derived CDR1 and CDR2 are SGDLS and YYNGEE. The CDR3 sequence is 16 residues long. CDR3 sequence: CASSPEAVAGNNEQFF. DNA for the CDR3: TGTGCCAGCAGCCCTGAAGCGGTAGCGGGTAACAATGAGCAGTTCTTC.

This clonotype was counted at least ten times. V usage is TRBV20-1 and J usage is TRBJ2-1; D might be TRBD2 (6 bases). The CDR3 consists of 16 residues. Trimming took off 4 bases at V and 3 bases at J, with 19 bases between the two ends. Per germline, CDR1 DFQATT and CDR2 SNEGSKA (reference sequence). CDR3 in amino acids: CSANPSVSLFYNEQFF. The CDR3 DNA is TGCAGTGCTAACCCTAGCGTTAGCTTATTCTACAATGAGCAGTTCTTC.

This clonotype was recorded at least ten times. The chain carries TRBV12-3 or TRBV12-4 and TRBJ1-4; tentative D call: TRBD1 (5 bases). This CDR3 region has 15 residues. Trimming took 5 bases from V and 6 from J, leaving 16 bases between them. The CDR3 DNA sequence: TGTGCCAGCAGTACAACTCATCTAGGGGATGAAAAACTGTTTTTT. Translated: CASSTTHLGDEKLFF.

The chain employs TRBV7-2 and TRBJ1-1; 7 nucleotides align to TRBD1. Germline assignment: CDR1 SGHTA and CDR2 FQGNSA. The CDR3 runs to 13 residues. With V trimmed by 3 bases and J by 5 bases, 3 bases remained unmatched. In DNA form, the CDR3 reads TGTGCCAGCAGCTTCAGGGGGGGAACTGAAGCTTTCTTT. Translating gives CASSFRGGTEAFF.

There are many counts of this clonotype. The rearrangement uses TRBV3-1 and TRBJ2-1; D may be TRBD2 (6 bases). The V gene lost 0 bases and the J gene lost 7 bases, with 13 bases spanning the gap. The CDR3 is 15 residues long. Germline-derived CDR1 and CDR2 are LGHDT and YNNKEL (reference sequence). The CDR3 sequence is CASSQDGGMWNEQFF. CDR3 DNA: TGTGCCAGCAGCCAAGATGGCGGGATGTGGAATGAGCAGTTCTTC.

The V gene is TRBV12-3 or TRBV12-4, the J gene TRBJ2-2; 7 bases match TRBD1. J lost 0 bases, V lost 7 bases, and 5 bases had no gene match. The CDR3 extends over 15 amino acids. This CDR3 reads CASTHRGSNTGELFF. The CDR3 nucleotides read TGTGCCAGCACCCACAGGGGATCGAACACCGGGGAGCTGTTTTTT.

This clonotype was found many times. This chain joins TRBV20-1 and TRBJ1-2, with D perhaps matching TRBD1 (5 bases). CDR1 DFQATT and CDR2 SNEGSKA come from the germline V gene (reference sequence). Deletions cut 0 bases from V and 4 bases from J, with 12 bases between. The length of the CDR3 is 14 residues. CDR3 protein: CSARDMGEGYGYTF. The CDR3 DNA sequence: TGCAGTGCTAGAGATATGGGGGAGGGCTATGGCTACACCTTC.

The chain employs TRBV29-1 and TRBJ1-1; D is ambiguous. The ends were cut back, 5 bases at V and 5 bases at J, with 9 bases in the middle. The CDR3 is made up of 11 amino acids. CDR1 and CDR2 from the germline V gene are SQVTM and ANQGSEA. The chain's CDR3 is CSVRLGTEAFF. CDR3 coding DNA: TGCAGCGTTCGACTGGGAACTGAAGCTTTCTTT.

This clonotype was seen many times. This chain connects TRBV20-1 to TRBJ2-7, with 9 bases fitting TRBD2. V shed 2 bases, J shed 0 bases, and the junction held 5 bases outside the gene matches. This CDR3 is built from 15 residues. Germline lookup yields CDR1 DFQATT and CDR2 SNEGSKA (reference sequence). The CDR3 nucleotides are TGCAGTGCTAGACCCCTAGCGGGAAGCTCCTACGAGCAGTACTTC. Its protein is CSARPLAGSSYEQYF.

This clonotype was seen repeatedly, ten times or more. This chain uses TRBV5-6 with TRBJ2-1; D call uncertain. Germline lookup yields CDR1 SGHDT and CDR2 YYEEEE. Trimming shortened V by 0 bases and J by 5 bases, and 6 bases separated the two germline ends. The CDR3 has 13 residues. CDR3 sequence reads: CASSLASDNEQFF. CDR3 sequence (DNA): TGTGCCAGCAGCTTGGCGTCGGACAATGAGCAGTTCTTC.

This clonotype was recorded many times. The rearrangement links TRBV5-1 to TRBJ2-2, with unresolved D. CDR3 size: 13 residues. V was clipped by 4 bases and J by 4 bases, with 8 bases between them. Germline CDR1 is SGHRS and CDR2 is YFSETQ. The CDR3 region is CASSPASTGELFF. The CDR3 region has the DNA TGCGCCAGCAGCCCGGCGAGCACCGGGGAGCTGTTTTTT.

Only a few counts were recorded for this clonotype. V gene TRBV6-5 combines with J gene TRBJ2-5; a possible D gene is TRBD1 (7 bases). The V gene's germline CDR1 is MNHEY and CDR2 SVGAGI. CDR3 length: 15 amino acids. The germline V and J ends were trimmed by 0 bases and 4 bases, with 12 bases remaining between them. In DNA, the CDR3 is TGTGCCAGCAGTTACTCGCGGCAGGGGGGAGAGACCCAGTACTTC. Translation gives CASSYSRQGGETQYF.

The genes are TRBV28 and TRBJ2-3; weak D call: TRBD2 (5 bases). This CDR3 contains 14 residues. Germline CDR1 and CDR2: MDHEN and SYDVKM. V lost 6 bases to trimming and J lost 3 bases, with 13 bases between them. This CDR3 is CASSSSGETDTQYF. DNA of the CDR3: TGTGCCAGCAGCTCATCCGGGGAAACAGATACGCAGTATTTT.

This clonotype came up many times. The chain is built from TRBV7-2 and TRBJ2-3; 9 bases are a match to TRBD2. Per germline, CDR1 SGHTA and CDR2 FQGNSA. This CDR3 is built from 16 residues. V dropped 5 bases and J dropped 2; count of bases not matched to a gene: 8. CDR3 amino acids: CASSNISGSLTDTQYF. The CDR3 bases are TGTGCCAGCAGCAACATTAGCGGGAGCCTCACAGATACGCAGTATTTT.